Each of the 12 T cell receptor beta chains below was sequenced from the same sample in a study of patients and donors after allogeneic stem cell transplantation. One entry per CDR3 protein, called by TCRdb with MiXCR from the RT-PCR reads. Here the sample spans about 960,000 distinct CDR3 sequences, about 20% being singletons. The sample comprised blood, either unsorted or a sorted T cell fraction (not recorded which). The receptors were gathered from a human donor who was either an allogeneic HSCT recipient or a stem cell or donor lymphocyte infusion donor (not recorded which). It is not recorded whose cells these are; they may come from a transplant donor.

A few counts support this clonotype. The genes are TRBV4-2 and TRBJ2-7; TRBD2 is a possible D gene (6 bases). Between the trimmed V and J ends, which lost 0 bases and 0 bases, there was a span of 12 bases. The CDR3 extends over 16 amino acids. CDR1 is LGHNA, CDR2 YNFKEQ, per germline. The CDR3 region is CASSQEAAGLSYEQYF. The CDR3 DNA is TGTGCCAGCAGCCAAGAAGCGGCGGGACTCTCCTACGAGCAGTACTTC.

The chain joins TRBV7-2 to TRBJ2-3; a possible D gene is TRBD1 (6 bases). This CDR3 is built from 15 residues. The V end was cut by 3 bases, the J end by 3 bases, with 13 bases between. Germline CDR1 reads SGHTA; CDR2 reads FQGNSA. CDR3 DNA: TGTGCCAGCAGCTTTTCGCTCACAGGGACAGATACGCAGTATTTT. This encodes CASSFSLTGTDTQYF.

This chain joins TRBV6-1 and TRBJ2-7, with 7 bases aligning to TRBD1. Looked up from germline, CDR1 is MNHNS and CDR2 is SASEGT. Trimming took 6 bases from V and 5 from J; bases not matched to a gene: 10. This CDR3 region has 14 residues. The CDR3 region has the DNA TGTGCCAGCAGAAATAGGGACAGCTACAACGAGCAGTACTTC. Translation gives CASRNRDSYNEQYF.

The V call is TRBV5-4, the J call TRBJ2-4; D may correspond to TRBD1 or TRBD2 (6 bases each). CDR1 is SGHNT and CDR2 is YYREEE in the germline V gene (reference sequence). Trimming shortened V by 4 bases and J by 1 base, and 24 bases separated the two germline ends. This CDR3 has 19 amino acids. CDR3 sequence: CASSLAPRGGIGAKNIQYF. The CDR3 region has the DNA TGTGCCAGCAGCCTGGCCCCTCGAGGGGGGATTGGGGCCAAAAACATTCAGTACTTC.

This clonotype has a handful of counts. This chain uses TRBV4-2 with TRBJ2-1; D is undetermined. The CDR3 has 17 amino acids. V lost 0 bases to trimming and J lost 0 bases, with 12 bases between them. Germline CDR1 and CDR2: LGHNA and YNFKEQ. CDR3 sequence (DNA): TGTGCCAGCAGCCAAGATTTAGGCACCTACTCCTACAATGAGCAGTTCTTC. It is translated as CASSQDLGTYSYNEQFF.

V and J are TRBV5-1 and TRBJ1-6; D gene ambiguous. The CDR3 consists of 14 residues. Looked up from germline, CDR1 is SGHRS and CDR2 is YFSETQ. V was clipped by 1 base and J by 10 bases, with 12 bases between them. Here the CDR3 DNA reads TGCGCCAGCAGCTTGTCCGAACGGGGATCACCCCTCCACTTT. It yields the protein CASSLSERGSPLHF.

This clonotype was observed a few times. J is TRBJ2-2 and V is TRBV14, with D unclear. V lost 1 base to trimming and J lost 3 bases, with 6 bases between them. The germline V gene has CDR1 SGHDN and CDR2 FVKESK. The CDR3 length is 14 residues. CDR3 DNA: TGTGCCAGCAGCCAAGTCATTGACACCGGGGAGCTGTTTTTT. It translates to CASSQVIDTGELFF.

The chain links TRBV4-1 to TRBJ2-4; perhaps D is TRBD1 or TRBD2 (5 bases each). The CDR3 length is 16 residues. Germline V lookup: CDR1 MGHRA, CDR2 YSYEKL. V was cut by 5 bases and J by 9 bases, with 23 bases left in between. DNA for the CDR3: TGCGCCAGCAGCGAAGTTACCGGGACCAACCAGGGCATTCAGTACTTC. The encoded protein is CASSEVTGTNQGIQYF.

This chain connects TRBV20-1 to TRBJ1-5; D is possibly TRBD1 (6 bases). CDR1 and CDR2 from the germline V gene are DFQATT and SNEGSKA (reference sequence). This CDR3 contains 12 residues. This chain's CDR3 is CSGGQSNQPQHF. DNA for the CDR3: TGCAGCGGTGGACAGAGTAATCAGCCCCAGCATTTT.

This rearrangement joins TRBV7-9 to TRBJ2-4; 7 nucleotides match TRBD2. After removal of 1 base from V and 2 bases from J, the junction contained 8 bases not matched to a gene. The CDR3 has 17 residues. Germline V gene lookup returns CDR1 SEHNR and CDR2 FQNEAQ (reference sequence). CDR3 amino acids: CASSLGSREGTKNIQYF. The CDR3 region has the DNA TGTGCCAGCAGCTTAGGTTCGAGGGAGGGAACCAAAAACATTCAGTACTTC.

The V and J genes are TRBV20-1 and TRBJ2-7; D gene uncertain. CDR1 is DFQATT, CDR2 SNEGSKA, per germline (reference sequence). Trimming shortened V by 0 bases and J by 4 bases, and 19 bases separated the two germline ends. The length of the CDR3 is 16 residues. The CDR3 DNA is TGCAGTGCTAGAGAGTCCCGCAGGCCCCGTGGGTACGAGCAGTACTTC. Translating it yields CSARESRRPRGYEQYF.

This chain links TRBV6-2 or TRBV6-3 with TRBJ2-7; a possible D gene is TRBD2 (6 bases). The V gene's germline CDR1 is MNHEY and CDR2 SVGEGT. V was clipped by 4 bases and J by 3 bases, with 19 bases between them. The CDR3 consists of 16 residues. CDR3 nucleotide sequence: TGTGCCAGCAGTTCCGACCTCCTGGGACTTAACTACGAGCAGTACTTC. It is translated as CASSSDLLGLNYEQYF.